The clone carrying this T cell receptor (beta chain) was detected once. What it binds is not known. This CDR3 region has 14 residues. Trimming shortened V by 6 bases and J by 1 base, and 12 bases separated the two germline ends. Germline values: CDR1 SEHNR, CDR2 FQNEAQ (reference sequence). Sequenced by immunoSEQ multiplex PCR; TCRdb stores in-frame clones only, minus some. The sample carries under 200,000 clones, approximately 96% recorded once. This entry is derived from a study of cytomegalovirus exposure and HLA in healthy donors. General study results and limits: The study designated around 150 TCR beta chains cytomegalovirus-associated. In the 95 to 150 validation repertoires, a later analysis found that first-cohort TCR clusters tended to co-occur.

This rearrangement joins TRBV7-9 to TRBJ1-1; D remains ambiguous. This clonotype was sampled from a woman under 30 in good health and CMV-seronegative. Sequenced material: PBMCs. CDR3 loop: CASRPPAGNTEAFF. CDR3 nucleotides: TGTGCCAGCAGACCCCCGGCGGGGAACACTGAAGCTTTCTTT.